This is a list of T cell receptor beta chains from one sample in a study of CD4 T cells in relation to SARS-CoV-2 and coronaviruses. The antigens of these receptors remain unknown. Libraries were prepared by immunoSEQ multiplex PCR; TCRdb keeps only in-frame clonotypes and omits some of them. The sample lists around 15,000 clones, over 65% occurring once. Sequencing used CD4+ T cells from PBMCs, cultured in vitro. The source of these receptors is a human donor in good health. Each CDR3 is given with its conserved first and last residue. Fields, in order: J gene, D gene, V gene, clone size, CDR3 DNA, CDR3 protein. D genes are given only for firm matches. The size of a clone is reported for some rows only, either as once, few or many, or as a class for expanded clones.

TRBJ1-5 NA TRBV7-2 once TGTGCCAGCAGCTTACAACAGGGTACCAATCAGCCCCAGCATTTT CASSLQQGTNQPQHF
TRBJ1-2 TRBD1 TRBV5-1 NA TGCGCCAGCAGCCTTGATCCAGGGGACAGCTATGGCTACACCTTC CASSLDPGDSYGYTF
TRBJ2-6 NA TRBV12-3/TRBV12-4 NA TGTGCCAGCAATTCCCTCCCGGGACTGGTAACTTTC CASNSLPGLVTF
TRBJ2-7 TRBD2 TRBV6-5 NA TGTGCCAGCAGCAAAAGCGGGATGCCCTACGAGCAGTACTTC CASSKSGMPYEQYF
TRBJ2-3 NA TRBV7-3 NA TGTGCCAGCAGCTTAGGCCAGGTCACAGATACGCAGTATTTT CASSLGQVTDTQYF
TRBJ2-3 NA TRBV2 NA TGTGCCAGCAGTGATTCCGGGGACGAGACGCAGTATTTT CASSDSGDETQYF
TRBJ2-1 NA TRBV2 once TGTGCCAGCAGGCAGACAGGTAACAATGAGCAGTTCTTC CASRQTGNNEQFF
TRBJ2-7 NA TRBV27 NA TGTGCCAGCAGTTTAGGCGGACACTCTCCCTACGAGCAGTACTTC CASSLGGHSPYEQYF
TRBJ2-3 TRBD2 TRBV3-1/TRBV3-2 once TGTGCCAGCAGCCGACTAGCGGGACAAGATACGCAGTATTTT CASSRLAGQDTQYF
TRBJ2-3 NA TRBV2 NA TGTGCCAGCAGTGCGGGGCCCGGAAGCACAGATACGCAGTATTTT CASSAGPGSTDTQYF
TRBJ2-3 NA TRBV12-5 once TGTGCTAGTGGTTACTCCGCCGCAGGGTATGGGACAGATACGCAGTATTTT CASGYSAAGYGTDTQYF
TRBJ2-1 TRBD1 TRBV9 NA TGTGCCAGCAGCGTGTACGGGACAGGGTACAATGAGCAGTTCTTC CASSVYGTGYNEQFF
TRBJ1-5 NA TRBV27 NA TGTGCCAGCAGTTCCACGACAAGAAATCAGCCCCAGCATTTT CASSSTTRNQPQHF
TRBJ2-5 TRBD2 TRBV7-9 NA TGTGCCAGCAGCCCCCGGGAGGGCCCGGGACCAGAGACCCAGTACTTC CASSPREGPGPETQYF
TRBJ2-5 NA TRBV7-7 NA TGTGCCAGCAGCCAAAGTACGACCGGGAGAGAGACCCAGTACTTC CASSQSTTGRETQYF
TRBJ2-3 NA TRBV5-1 NA TGCGCCAGCAGCTTGGAGAGCAGCACAGATACGCAGTATTTT CASSLESSTDTQYF
TRBJ2-3 TRBD2 TRBV3-1/TRBV3-2 NA TGTGCCAGCAGCCTGGGACTAGCGGGAGGGCCAGATACGCAGTATTTT CASSLGLAGGPDTQYF
TRBJ1-5 NA TRBV4-1 few TGCGCCAGCAGCCAAGATCGACTCGGTACGGGCAATCAGCCCCAGCATTTT CASSQDRLGTGNQPQHF
TRBJ2-5 NA TRBV9 NA TGTGCCAGCAGCGCGAAAGAGACCCAGTACTTC CASSAKETQYF
TRBJ1-2 NA TRBV7-9 once TGTGCCAGCAGTTACGGGACTTGGGTTACCTATGGCTACACCTTC CASSYGTWVTYGYTF
TRBJ2-7 TRBD1 TRBV11-1 NA TGTGCCACAGGGACAGGTGATTTGGGGGCCCACGAGCAGTACTTC CATGTGDLGAHEQYF
TRBJ1-5 TRBD1 TRBV29-1 NA TGCAGCGTCTCTGTGACTGACAGGGTAGCTCCCCAGCATTTT CSVSVTDRVAPQHF
TRBJ1-5 NA TRBV19 NA TGTGCCAGTACGCAGCCTATGCAGCCCCAGCATTTT CASTQPMQPQHF
TRBJ2-1 NA TRBV24-1 NA TGTGCCACCAGTGATTTAGCGGTGAGTTACAATGAGCAGTTCTTC CATSDLAVSYNEQFF
TRBJ1-2 TRBD1 TRBV19 NA TGTGCCAGTAGTACGACAGGGGAGGTCTATGGCTACACCTTC CASSTTGEVYGYTF
TRBJ2-7 TRBD1 TRBV7-7 NA TGTGCCAGCAGTTCCGGACAGGGGAGCTACGAGCAGTACTTC CASSSGQGSYEQYF
TRBJ2-7 NA TRBV7-9 NA TGTGCCAGCAGCTCCGGGACCCTCAAGCAGTACTTC CASSSGTLKQYF
TRBJ2-7 TRBD2 TRBV19 NA TGTGCCAGTAGTATATCCCTAGCGGGAGGAGTCTCCTACGAGCAGTACTTC CASSISLAGGVSYEQYF
TRBJ2-1 TRBD1 TRBV24-1 NA TGTGCCACCAGGGGCGGACAGGCCCTCTACAATGAGCAGTTCTTC CATRGGQALYNEQFF
TRBJ2-7 TRBD2 TRBV7-8 NA TGTGCCAGCAGCTTAGTAGCGGGCTACGAGCAGTACTTC CASSLVAGYEQYF
TRBJ1-4 TRBD1 TRBV5-1 NA TGCGCCAGCAGCGAACAGGGGTCAACTAATGAAAAACTGTTTTTT CASSEQGSTNEKLFF
TRBJ1-6 NA TRBV11-2 NA TGTGCCAGCAGCTTACGGGACGGCCAGAATTCACCCCTCCACTTT CASSLRDGQNSPLHF
TRBJ2-3 NA TRBV19 NA TGTGCCACCACTATTTCAGGCAGGGAGGGCACAGATACGCAGTATTTT CATTISGREGTDTQYF
TRBJ2-1 NA TRBV5-5 few TGTGCCAGCAGCTTGGATAGTACGTCTAATGAGCAGTTCTTC CASSLDSTSNEQFF
TRBJ2-5 NA TRBV11-3 NA TGTGCCAGCAGCCAACCCCTCCAAGAGACCCAGTACTTC CASSQPLQETQYF
TRBJ1-6 NA TRBV9 few TGTGCCAGCAGCGTAGGTGTCAGGGGTAATTCACCCCTCCACTTT CASSVGVRGNSPLHF
TRBJ1-1 TRBD1 TRBV28 NA TGTGCCAGCAGTTTAGTTTGGGGGACAGGCGTCATGAACACTGAAGCTTTCTTT CASSLVWGTGVMNTEAFF
TRBJ1-3 NA TRBV4-1 few TGCGCCAGCAGCCTGGAGGGGGACCTCTCTGGAAACACCATATATTTT CASSLEGDLSGNTIYF
TRBJ2-5 TRBD2 TRBV18 large TGTGCCAGCTCACCACTGTCCGGGGGGCAAGAGACCCAGTACTTC CASSPLSGGQETQYF
TRBJ1-1 NA TRBV10-3 NA TGTGCCATCAGTGGGGGGCTCGATAAAGCTTTCTTT CAISGGLDKAFF
TRBJ2-5 NA TRBV4-1 NA TGCGCCAGCAGCCAAGATCGACAGAGCGGGACCCAGTACTTC CASSQDRQSGTQYF
TRBJ2-7 NA TRBV24-1 NA TGTGCCACCAGTGGAGAGGAACCCTACGAGCAGTACTTC CATSGEEPYEQYF
TRBJ2-1 TRBD1 TRBV19 NA TGTGCCAGTACCACAGGGGACAGAGACAATGAGCAGTTCTTC CASTTGDRDNEQFF
TRBJ2-3 TRBD2 TRBV7-9 NA TGTGCCAGCAGCTTGGCCCCTAGCGGGAGTTCATATACGCAGTATTTT CASSLAPSGSSYTQYF
TRBJ1-4 NA TRBV19 NA TGTGCCAGTCAGACAGCTGGGCTCGGAAAACTGTTTTTT CASQTAGLGKLFF
TRBJ2-7 TRBD2 TRBV19 once TGTGCCAGTAGTATAGAGGCTAGCGGTCAATACGAGCAGTACTTC CASSIEASGQYEQYF
TRBJ2-5 NA TRBV3-1/TRBV3-2 NA TGTGCCAGCAGCCAATTTGAAGAGACCCAGTACTTC CASSQFEETQYF
TRBJ2-7 NA TRBV27 NA TGTGCCAGCAGTTTATCGGGGATATCCTACGAGCAGTACTTC CASSLSGISYEQYF
TRBJ1-1 TRBD1 TRBV6-1 NA TGTGCCAGCAGTGACGTCCCGGGACAGGGGTGGGACACTGAAGCTTTCTTT CASSDVPGQGWDTEAFF
TRBJ2-5 TRBD1 TRBV19 NA TGTGCCAGTAGTATAGATAGGGTGGACAGGGGATGGGAGACCCAGTACTTC CASSIDRVDRGWETQYF
TRBJ2-5 TRBD2 TRBV5-1 NA TGCGCCAGCAGCCCGACAGCGGGAGGGCCGTCGGGCGAGACCCAGTACTTC CASSPTAGGPSGETQYF
TRBJ1-6 NA TRBV14 NA TGTGCCAGCAGCCCACAGGCTGTTGGTGGGTCACCCCTCCACTTT CASSPQAVGGSPLHF
TRBJ2-7 TRBD1 TRBV18 once TGTGCCAGCTCACTATCTCCCGGGACAGGGGGCGGGTCAATCGAGCAGTACTTC CASSLSPGTGGGSIEQYF
TRBJ2-2 TRBD1 TRBV3-1/TRBV3-2 NA TGTGCCAGCAGCCAAGGGGGGACAGGGATCACCGGGGAGCTGTTTTTT CASSQGGTGITGELFF
TRBJ2-7 NA TRBV19 NA TGTGCCAGTAGTTTGATGGCGGGGGCCCCCTACGAGCAGTACTTC CASSLMAGAPYEQYF
TRBJ2-7 NA TRBV4-1 NA TGCGCCAGCAGCCAATTAGTGGATAGCTCCTACGAGCAGTACTTC CASSQLVDSSYEQYF
TRBJ1-2 TRBD1 TRBV5-5 NA TGTGCCAGCAGCTCTCTAGGACAGGTGAACTATGGCTACACCTTC CASSSLGQVNYGYTF